These 5 T cell receptor beta chains originate from one sample sequenced in a study of cytomegalovirus exposure and HLA in healthy donors. Method: immunoSEQ multiplex PCR; TCRdb's copy keeps in-frame clones and lacks some. The sample has 55,000 to 80,000 clones; approximately 96% are singletons. The specimen was PBMCs. The receptors derive from a man younger than 35 in good health and CMV-seronegative.

The V gene is TRBV18, the J gene TRBJ1-3; 11 positions match TRBD1. The CDR3 sequence is 18 residues long. The V gene end was trimmed by 6 bases and the J gene end by 1 base; junction bases not matched to a gene: 11. From germline, CDR1 is KGHSH and CDR2 LQKENI. CDR3 in amino acids: CASSPEVGQGASGNTIYF. In DNA, the CDR3 is TGTGCCAGCTCTCCAGAAGTTGGACAGGGGGCTTCTGGAAACACCATATATTTT. Full variable domain (outside the CDR3, taken from reference TRBV18 and TRBJ1-3): NAGVMQNPRHLVRRRGQEARLRCSPMKGHSHVYWYRQLPEEGLKFMVYLQKENIIDESGMPKERFSAEFPKEGPSILRIQQVVRGDSAAYFCASSPEVGQGASGNTIYFGEGSWLTVV.

V and J are TRBV19 and TRBJ1-1; D is uncertain. This CDR3 comprises 13 residues. The germline V and J ends were trimmed by 5 bases and 2 bases, with 9 bases remaining between them. The germline V gene has CDR1 LNHDA and CDR2 SQIVND (reference sequence). The chain's CDR3 is CASSLGDNTEAFF. The DNA of the CDR3 is TGTGCCAGTAGTCTCGGAGATAACACTGAAGCTTTCTTT.

The chain couples TRBV6-8 to TRBJ2-2; TRBD1 might be the D (5 bases). Trimming took 6 bases from V and 4 from J, leaving 12 bases between them. CDR1 and CDR2 from the germline V gene are MNHGY and SAAAGT. CDR3 length: 14 residues. CDR3 sequence reads: CASRKGLGTGELFF. DNA for the CDR3: TGTGCCAGCAGGAAGGGGCTCGGCACCGGGGAGCTGTTTTTT.

This chain links TRBV6-5 with TRBJ2-7; a possible D gene is TRBD1 (6 bases). This CDR3 comprises 12 residues. CDR1 is MNHEY, CDR2 SVGAGI, per germline. Trimming removed 5 bases from V and 6 bases from J, with 11 bases in between. In DNA form, the CDR3 reads TGTGCCAGCAGTCCTCGCAGGGGCGAGCAGTACTTC. Protein: CASSPRRGEQYF.

This chain connects TRBV2 to TRBJ2-5, with a possible D match to TRBD1 (6 bases). CDR1 and CDR2 (germline): SNHLY, FYNNEI. The CDR3 totals 14 residues. The V end was cut by 6 bases, the J end by 6 bases, with 17 bases between. In DNA form, the CDR3 reads TGTGCCAGCAGCCCCGACAGGCGAGAGAAGACCCAGTACTTC. Translation: CASSPDRREKTQYF.